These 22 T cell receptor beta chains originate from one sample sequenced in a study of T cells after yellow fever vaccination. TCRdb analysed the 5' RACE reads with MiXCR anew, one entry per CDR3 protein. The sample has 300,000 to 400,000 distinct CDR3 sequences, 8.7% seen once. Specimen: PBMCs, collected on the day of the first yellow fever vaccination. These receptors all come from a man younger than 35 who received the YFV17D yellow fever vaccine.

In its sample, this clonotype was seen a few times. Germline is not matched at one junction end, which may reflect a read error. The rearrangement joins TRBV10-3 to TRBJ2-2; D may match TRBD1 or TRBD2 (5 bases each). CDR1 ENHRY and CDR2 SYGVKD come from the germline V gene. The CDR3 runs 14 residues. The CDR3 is CAIRAGSRTGELFF. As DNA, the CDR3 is TGTGCCATCAGGGCAGGGTCAAGGACCGGGGAGCTGTTCTTT.

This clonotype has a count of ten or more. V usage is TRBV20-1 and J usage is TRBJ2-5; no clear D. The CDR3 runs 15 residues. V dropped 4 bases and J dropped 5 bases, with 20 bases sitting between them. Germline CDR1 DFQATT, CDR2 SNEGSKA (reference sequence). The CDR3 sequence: CSATGTSKESETQYF. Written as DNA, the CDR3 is TGCAGTGCTACTGGTACTTCGAAGGAGTCGGAGACCCAGTACTTC.

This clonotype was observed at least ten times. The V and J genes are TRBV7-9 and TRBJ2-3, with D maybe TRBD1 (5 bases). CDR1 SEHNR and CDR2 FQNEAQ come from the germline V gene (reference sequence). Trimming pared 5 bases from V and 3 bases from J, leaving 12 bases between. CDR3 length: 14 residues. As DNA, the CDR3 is TGTGCCAGCAGCCCGTGGGGCTTAACAGATACGCAGTATTTT. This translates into CASSPWGLTDTQYF.

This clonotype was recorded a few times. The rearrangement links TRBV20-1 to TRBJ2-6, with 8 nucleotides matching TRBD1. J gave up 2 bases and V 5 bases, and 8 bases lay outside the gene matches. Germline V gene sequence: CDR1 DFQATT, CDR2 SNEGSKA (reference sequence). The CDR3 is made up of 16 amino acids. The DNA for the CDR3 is TGCAGTGCTGTTCAGGGGGCGCGGACTGGGGCCAACGTCCTGACTTTC. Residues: CSAVQGARTGANVLTF.

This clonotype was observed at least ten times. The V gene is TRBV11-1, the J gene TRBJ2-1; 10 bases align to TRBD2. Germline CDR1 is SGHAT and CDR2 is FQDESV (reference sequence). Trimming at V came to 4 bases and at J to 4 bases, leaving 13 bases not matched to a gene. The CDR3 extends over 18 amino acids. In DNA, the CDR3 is TGTGCCAGCAGCTCAACCACCGGGACTAGCGTTAAATACAATGAGCAGTTCTTC. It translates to CASSSTTGTSVKYNEQFF.

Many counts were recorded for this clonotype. This CDR3 is CASSFVVGQPVGGETQYF. CDR3 DNA: TGTGCCAGCAGCTTTGTGGTGGGACAGCCGGTTGGAGGAGAGACCCAGTACTTC. The rearrangement joins TRBV11-2 to TRBJ2-5, with 7 positions matching TRBD1. With V trimmed by 3 bases and J by 4 bases, 17 bases remained unmatched. The CDR3 runs 18 residues. Germline CDR1 SGHAT, CDR2 FQNNGV.

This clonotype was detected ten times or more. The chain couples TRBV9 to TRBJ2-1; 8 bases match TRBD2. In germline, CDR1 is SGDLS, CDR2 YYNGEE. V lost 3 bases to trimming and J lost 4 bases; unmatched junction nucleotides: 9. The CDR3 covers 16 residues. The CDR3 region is CASSAGGSGVYNEQFF. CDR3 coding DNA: TGTGCCAGCAGCGCCGGGGGTAGCGGGGTATACAATGAGCAGTTCTTC. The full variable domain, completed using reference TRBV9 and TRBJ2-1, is DSGVTQTPKHLITATGQRVTLRCSPRSGDLSVYWYQQSLDQGLQFLIQYYNGEERAKGNILERFSAQQFPDLHSELNLSSLELGDSALYFCASSAGGSGVYNEQFFGPGTRLTVL.

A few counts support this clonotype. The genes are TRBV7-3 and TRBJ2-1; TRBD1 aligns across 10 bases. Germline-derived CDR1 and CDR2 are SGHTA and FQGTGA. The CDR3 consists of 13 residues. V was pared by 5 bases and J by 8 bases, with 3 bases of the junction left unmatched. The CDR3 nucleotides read TGTGCCAGCAGCCCCGGGACAGGGGATGAGCAGTTCTTC. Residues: CASSPGTGDEQFF.

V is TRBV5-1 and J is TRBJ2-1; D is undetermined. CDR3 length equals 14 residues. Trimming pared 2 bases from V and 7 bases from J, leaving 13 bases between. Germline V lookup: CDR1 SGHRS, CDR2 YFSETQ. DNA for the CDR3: TGCGCCAGCAGCTTCTCTAGAGGAAAAAATGAGCAGTTCTTC. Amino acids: CASSFSRGKNEQFF.

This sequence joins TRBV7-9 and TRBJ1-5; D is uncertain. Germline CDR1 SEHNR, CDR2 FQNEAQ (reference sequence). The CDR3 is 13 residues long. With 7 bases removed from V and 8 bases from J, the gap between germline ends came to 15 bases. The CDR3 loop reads CASTDVWDEPQHF. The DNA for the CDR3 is TGTGCCAGCACCGACGTGTGGGATGAGCCCCAGCATTTT.

The CDR3 coding sequence is TGTGCCAGCAGTTTAGGTTCGGGGAACTATGGCTACACCTTC. Residues: CASSLGSGNYGYTF. This chain joins TRBV27 and TRBJ1-2; D uncertain. Deletions cut 2 bases from V and 2 bases from J, with 9 bases between. The CDR3 contains 14 residues. Per germline, CDR1 MNHEY and CDR2 SMNVEV (reference sequence).

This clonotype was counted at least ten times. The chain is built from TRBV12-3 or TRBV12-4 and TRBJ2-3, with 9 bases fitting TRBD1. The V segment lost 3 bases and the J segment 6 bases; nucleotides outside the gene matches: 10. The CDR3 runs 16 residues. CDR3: CASSFGFGGQGDTQYF. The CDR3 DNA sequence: TGTGCCAGCAGTTTTGGGTTTGGAGGACAGGGGGATACGCAGTATTTT.

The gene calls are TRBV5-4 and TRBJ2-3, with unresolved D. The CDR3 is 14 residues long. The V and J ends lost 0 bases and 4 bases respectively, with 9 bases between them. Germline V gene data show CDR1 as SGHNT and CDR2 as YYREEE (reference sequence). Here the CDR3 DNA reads TGTGCCAGCAGCTTGGCGTGGGAAGCAGATACGCAGTATTTT. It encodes CASSLAWEADTQYF.

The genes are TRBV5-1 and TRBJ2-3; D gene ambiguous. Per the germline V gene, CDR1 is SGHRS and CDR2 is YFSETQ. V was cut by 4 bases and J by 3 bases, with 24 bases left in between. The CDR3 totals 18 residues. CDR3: CASSRADLLPVGTDTQYF. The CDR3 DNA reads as TGCGCCAGCAGCCGGGCCGACCTCTTGCCGGTCGGGACAGATACGCAGTATTTT.

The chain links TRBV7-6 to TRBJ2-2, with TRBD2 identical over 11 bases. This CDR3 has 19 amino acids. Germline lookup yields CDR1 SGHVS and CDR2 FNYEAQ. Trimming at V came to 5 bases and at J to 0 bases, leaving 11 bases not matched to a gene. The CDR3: CASSAVGTSGPANTGELFF. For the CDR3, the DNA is TGTGCCAGCAGCGCCGTCGGGACTAGCGGTCCCGCGAACACCGGGGAGCTGTTTTTT.

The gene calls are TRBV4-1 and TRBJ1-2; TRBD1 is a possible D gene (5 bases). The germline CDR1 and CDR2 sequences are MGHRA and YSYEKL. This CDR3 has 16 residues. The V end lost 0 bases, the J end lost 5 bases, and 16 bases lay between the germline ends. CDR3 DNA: TGCGCCAGCAGCCAAGATCCCGGGGGTAGTAGTTATGGCTACACCTTC. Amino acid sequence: CASSQDPGGSSYGYTF.

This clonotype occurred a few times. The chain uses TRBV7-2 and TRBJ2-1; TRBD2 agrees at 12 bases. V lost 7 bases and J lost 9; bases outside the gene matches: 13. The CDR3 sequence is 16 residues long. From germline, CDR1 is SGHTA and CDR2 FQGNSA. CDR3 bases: TGTGCCAGCACCGCGTCGTCTAGCGGGGGGGCTGGTGAGCAGTTCTTC. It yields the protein CASTASSSGGAGEQFF.

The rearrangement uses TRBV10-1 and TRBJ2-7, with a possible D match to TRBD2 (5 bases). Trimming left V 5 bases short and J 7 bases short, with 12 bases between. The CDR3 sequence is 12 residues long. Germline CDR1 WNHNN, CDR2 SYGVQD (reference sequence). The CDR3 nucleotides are TGCGCCAGCAGTATCGGAGGCCGGGAGCAGTACTTC. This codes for CASSIGGREQYF.

CDR3 sequence reads: CASSWTSGTDTQYF. As DNA, the CDR3 is TGCGCCAGCAGCTGGACTAGCGGCACAGATACGCAGTATTTT. The gene calls are TRBV5-1 and TRBJ2-3; 9 bases line up with TRBD2. J gave up 1 base and V 3 bases, and 0 bases lay outside the gene matches. Germline V gene data show CDR1 as SGHRS and CDR2 as YFSETQ. This CDR3 contains 14 residues.

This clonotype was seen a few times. The CDR3 region is CASSYRPDSYNSPLHF. The CDR3 bases are TGTGCCAGCAGTTATAGACCCGACTCCTATAATTCACCCCTCCACTTT. V usage is TRBV6-5 and J usage is TRBJ1-6; no reliable D call. Germline CDR1 is MNHEY and CDR2 is SVGAGI. With 3 bases removed from V and 0 bases from J, the gap between germline ends came to 9 bases. This CDR3 is 16 amino acids long.

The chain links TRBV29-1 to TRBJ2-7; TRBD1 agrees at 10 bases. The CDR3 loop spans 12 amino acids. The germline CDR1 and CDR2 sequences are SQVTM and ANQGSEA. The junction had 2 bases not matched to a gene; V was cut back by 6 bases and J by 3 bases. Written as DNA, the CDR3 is TGCAGCGTCGGACAGGGGGTCTACGAGCAGTACTTC. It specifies CSVGQGVYEQYF.

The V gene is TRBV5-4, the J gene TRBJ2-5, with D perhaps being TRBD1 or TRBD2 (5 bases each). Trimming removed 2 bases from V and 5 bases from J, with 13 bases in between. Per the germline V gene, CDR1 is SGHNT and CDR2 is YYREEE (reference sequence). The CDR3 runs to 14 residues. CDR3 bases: TGTGCCAGCAGCTTACCGGGGCCTGAGGAGACCCAGTACTTC. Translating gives CASSLPGPEETQYF.